A selection of T cell receptor beta chains follows, all from one sample in a study of OX40 agonist ivuxolimab in advanced cancers. The method was immunoSEQ multiplex PCR; TCRdb's version includes in-frame clones alone and lacks a portion of them. The table shows 70,000 to 90,000 clones, with roughly nine tenths occurring only once. Here the sequenced sample was CD4+ or CD8+ T cells sorted from blood, taken in a trial of the OX40 agonist ivuxolimab. Receptors originate from an adult with an advanced solid tumor such as melanoma, head and neck, liver or kidney cancer. The CDR3 runs from the conserved cysteine through the conserved F or W. The D gene is left open where the match is weak. Rows give clone size only sometimes, using once, few, many, or a class for an expanded clone.

d_call: NA
v_call: TRBV5-6
clone_size: NA
j_call: TRBJ2-3
cdr3_nt: TGTGCCAGCAGCTTGAAAGTAACCCGAGGGACAGATACGCAGTATTTT
cdr3_aa: CASSLKVTRGTDTQYF

d_call: TRBD2
v_call: TRBV18
clone_size: once
j_call: TRBJ2-7
cdr3_nt: TGTGCCAGCTCACCGCCGACTAGCCTCTCCGAGCAGTACTTC
cdr3_aa: CASSPPTSLSEQYF

d_call: NA
v_call: TRBV4-1
clone_size: NA
j_call: TRBJ2-3
cdr3_nt: TGCGCCAGCAGCCAAACTATGATAGATACGCAGTATTTT
cdr3_aa: CASSQTMIDTQYF

d_call: TRBD2
v_call: TRBV2
clone_size: NA
j_call: TRBJ2-1
cdr3_nt: TGTGCCAGCAGTGGGACGGGAGGTAATGAGCAGTTCTTC
cdr3_aa: CASSGTGGNEQFF

d_call: TRBD2
v_call: TRBV7-8
clone_size: NA
j_call: TRBJ2-3
cdr3_nt: TGTGCCAGCAGCCCACAGCGGGAGTCCTCAACAGATACGCAGTATTTT
cdr3_aa: CASSPQRESSTDTQYF

d_call: NA
v_call: TRBV7-2
clone_size: few
j_call: TRBJ2-7
cdr3_nt: TGTGCCAGCAGCTCAAGGTATTCCTACGAGCAGTACTTC
cdr3_aa: CASSSRYSYEQYF

d_call: TRBD1
v_call: TRBV5-1
clone_size: NA
j_call: TRBJ2-7
cdr3_nt: TGCGCCAGCAGTAAGGACAGGGTCCCCTACGAGCAGTACTTC
cdr3_aa: CASSKDRVPYEQYF

d_call: NA
v_call: TRBV14
clone_size: NA
j_call: TRBJ2-3
cdr3_nt: TGTGCCAGCAATTCGGGAGGCACAGATACGCAGTATTTT
cdr3_aa: CASNSGGTDTQYF

d_call: TRBD1
v_call: TRBV7-2
clone_size: NA
j_call: TRBJ2-3
cdr3_nt: TGTGCCAGCAGCACGGGACAGGGCACAGATACGCAGTATTTT
cdr3_aa: CASSTGQGTDTQYF

d_call: NA
v_call: TRBV5-1
clone_size: NA
j_call: TRBJ2-2
cdr3_nt: TGCGCCAGCAGCTTCGACGGGGGCTTCTACACCGGGGAGCTGTTTTTT
cdr3_aa: CASSFDGGFYTGELFF

d_call: NA
v_call: TRBV29-1
clone_size: NA
j_call: TRBJ2-4
cdr3_nt: TGCAGCGTTGTGGTCAGCATAGCCAAAAACATTCAGTACTTC
cdr3_aa: CSVVVSIAKNIQYF

d_call: TRBD1
v_call: TRBV29-1
clone_size: NA
j_call: TRBJ2-3
cdr3_nt: TGCAGCGTTAGCCGACAGGGACAGAGCACAGATACGCAGTATTTT
cdr3_aa: CSVSRQGQSTDTQYF

d_call: NA
v_call: TRBV5-1
clone_size: NA
j_call: TRBJ2-3
cdr3_nt: TGCGCCAGCAGTGGTCAGACCTCTAGCACAGATACGCAGTATTTT
cdr3_aa: CASSGQTSSTDTQYF

d_call: NA
v_call: TRBV5-1
clone_size: NA
j_call: TRBJ2-1
cdr3_nt: TGCGCCAGCAGCCTGGCCGGTCCCAGCTCCTACAATGAGCAGTTCTTC
cdr3_aa: CASSLAGPSSYNEQFF

d_call: NA
v_call: TRBV11-2
clone_size: NA
j_call: TRBJ2-6
cdr3_nt: TGTGCCAGCAGCTTTGGCAGCTCTGGGGCCAACGTCCTGACTTTC
cdr3_aa: CASSFGSSGANVLTF